This TCR beta chain was retrieved from a study of T cells in Graves' hyperthyroidism and ophthalmopathy. Across the whole study: Peripheral blood was taken when the disease was first diagnosed, before any treatment began.

J was trimmed by 1 base and V by 4 bases; bases with no gene match: 4. The CDR3 has 15 residues. The V gene's germline CDR1 is LNHDA and CDR2 SQIVND (reference sequence). In this sample, this clonotype turned up many times. Lactation, pregnancy, other autoimmune disease or uncontrolled infection led to exclusion of patients. Fresh peripheral blood, 10 ml, yielded the PBMCs. Amplification of TCR beta CDR3 regions was performed using RNA transcripts as template. With the HTBI primer set, the TCR CDR3 went through a first round of RT-PCR. TCRdb re-analysed the multiplex PCR reads in MiXCR, keeping a single row per CDR3 protein. The repertoire holds fewer than 750,000 distinct CDR3 sequences, with roughly 14% as singletons.

The origin of this receptor is a woman in her thirties or forties with Graves' ophthalmopathy. The chain links TRBV19 to TRBJ2-3; TRBD1 matches 8 bases. The specimen was blood. The CDR3 protein is CASSTSGGGTDTQYF. The CDR3 nucleotides are TGTGCCAGTAGTACTTCAGGGGGCGGCACAGATACGCAGTATTTT.